This T cell receptor (beta chain) was identified during a study of T cells after yellow fever vaccination (dated 2019 in TCRdb). At the level of the whole study: The SMART-Seq v4 Ultra Low Input RNA kit was used to prepare libraries from fractions with low cell numbers. To track T-cell clones before and after primary and booster YFV17D yellow fever vaccination, bulk TCR alpha and beta repertoires were sequenced longitudinally. Two healthy male donors made up the cohort, one aged 18 to 29 years and the other aged 30 to 40 years. Blood samples were taken at several timepoints before and after primary and secondary immunization, and bulk PBMC replicates and cell subsets were isolated. General findings and caveats noted by the study authors: A small fraction of clonotypes appeared in both the CD4 and CD8 compartments, likely as a result of convergent recombination. Only a couple of donors were included in the study, so the extent to which the findings can be generalized is limited. The secondary T-cell response was found to be weaker but faster than the primary response, with a peak reached on day 5 rather than on day 15. FACS-sorted repertoires could contain abundant contaminating clonotypes from the bulk population, so computational filtering was required. After the booster, most of the clones that had expanded following primary vaccination were detected again (approximately 96% of CD4 and around 90% of CD8), which suggests that memory was broadly maintained.

Taken with the paper, the label for treatment or condition translates to: live attenuated yellow fever vaccine strain. Two biological replicates of bulk PBMCs were collected at each blood-draw timepoint. A standard Ficoll-Paque protocol was used to isolate PBMCs from peripheral blood. TriZol was used to extract RNA from bulk PBMCs, from CD4 and CD8 fractions, and from dextramer-positive and dextramer-negative fractions. Sequenced using an Illumina NovaSeq 6000. TCR cDNA was made using 5'RACE template switching, a step that added a universal primer site and unique molecular identifiers. Priming of cDNA synthesis was performed from both the TCR alpha and TCR beta constant segments. Two PCR steps were used to amplify libraries, with sample barcodes and sequencing adapters being added in the second step. Sequencing of libraries was performed on Illumina HiSeq 2500 (2x100 bp) or NovaSeq (2x150 bp). The paper's data handling went like this. Reads were demultiplexed and collapsed into UMI consensus sequences with MIGEC, and V(D)J alignment was performed with MiXCR. Vaccine-responding clonotypes were identified with edgeR using replicate PBMC samples, with FDR below 0.01 and a log2 fold change above 5 up to day 15 being required. CD4 or CD8 identity was assigned to each bulk clonotype according to whether the clonotype was present at higher abundance in the sequenced CD4 repertoire or the sequenced CD8 repertoire. The raw public reads went through TCRdb reprocessing: fastp at Q25, MiXCR clone calling, in-frame beta chains kept. A single entry per CDR3 protein holds the most common genes and DNA from its merged rows. The V and J calls and clone size come from TCRdb's table, not from the authors' own analysis. The sample profile shows around 300,000 distinct CDR3 sequences; 3.5% to 4.5% of them were found once. The ten largest clones capture less than 20% of the sample.

Counted from cysteine to phenylalanine, this CDR3 has 16 amino acids. The kept DNA is CDR3 alone, 48 bases in frame from the first base. For this chain, trimming is 0 bases at the V end and 4 bases at the J end, and the number of junction bases without a gene match is 9. The germline V gene encodes CDR1 SGHDN and CDR2 FVKESK. This clonotype was observed a handful of times. The antigen this receptor binds is unknown. It has no much larger one-base neighbor in the sample; base qualities were not kept. The chain employs TRBV14 and TRBJ2-7; TRBD1 aligns with 7 central bases. The sequence derives from a man younger than 35 who received the YFV17D yellow fever vaccine. Sequencing used PBMCs, obtained 15 days after the yellow fever booster vaccination. The CDR3 region: CASSQDQQGFFYEQYF. The base sequence is TGTGCCAGCAGCCAAGATCAACAGGGGTTTTTTTACGAGCAGTACTTC.